This TCR beta chain was sequenced in a study of regulatory T cells in long-lasting Graves disease. On the study more broadly: Duration of antithyroid drug therapy among newly diagnosed Graves' patients was under 3 months.

CDR1 is SGHAT and CDR2 is FQNNGV in the germline V gene. V lost 1 base to trimming and J lost 9 bases; unmatched junction nucleotides: 9. The CDR3 contains 15 residues. Time point reported: newly diagnosed GD, antithyroid drugs for less than 3 months. The TCR library used RNA extracted from PBMCs. Arm-PCR of CDR3 regions with iRepertoire HTBI primers generated TCR beta libraries. MiXCR, applied by TCRdb to the multiplex PCR reads, yields one record per CDR3 protein. The sample lists around 460,000 distinct CDR3 sequences; 11% to 15% were seen once. These records were also assigned to another study, of T cells in Graves' hyperthyroidism and ophthalmopathy. That investigation notes: Hyperthyroidism had been newly diagnosed in patients aged 18 to 65, and its duration was under 2 months. The TCR CDR3 was amplified in a first-round RT-PCR using the HTBI primer set.

The receptor comes from a woman in her fifties or sixties with Graves disease. Sequencing used peripheral blood mononuclear cells (PBMCs), obtained at new diagnosis, from a patient treated with antithyroid drugs. The chain uses TRBV11-2 and TRBJ2-1; 7 nucleotides align to TRBD2. CDR3 protein: CASSLVASGVGEQFF. The CDR3 nucleotides read TGTGCCAGCAGCTTAGTGGCTAGCGGAGTGGGTGAGCAGTTCTTC.